A single sample is the source of the 25 T cell receptor beta chains below, sequenced in a study of tumor-infiltrating lymphocytes in primary liver carcinoma. TCR beta cDNA was prepared out of roughly 490 ng total RNA by means of a constant-region primer. Employing slightly modified ARM-PCR, three nested multiplex PCR rounds were run, and these gave rise to the TCR beta libraries. The first two PCR rounds, approximately 10 cycles each, used TRBV1-TRBV30 forward primers and a C-beta reverse primer. One entry per CDR3 protein results from TCRdb running MiXCR on the multiplex PCR reads. Of fewer than 350,000 distinct CDR3 sequences in the sample, less than 65% are singletons; the top ten hold about 6.5%. Blood RNA originated from unsorted whole blood, with germline DNA additionally extracted. Sequencing input: peripheral blood. Receptors originate from a man aged 35-49 years with primary liver carcinoma and hepatitis B virus infection.

Note on this clonotype: One junction end does not reproduce the germline sequence, and a read error may be involved. The chain links TRBV10-1 to TRBJ2-3; either TRBD1 or TRBD2 may supply D (6 bases each). Germline V gene data show CDR1 as WNHNN and CDR2 as SYGVQD (reference sequence). The CDR3 is made up of 15 amino acids. The CDR3, as DNA: TGCGCTAGCAGCCTCGGGCAGGGGACTTCAGATACGCAGTATTTT. Amino acids: CASSLGQGTSDTQYF.

This clonotype was seen at least ten times. J is TRBJ1-5 and V is TRBV4-2; maybe TRBD1 (6 bases). Trimming took off 0 bases at V and 4 bases at J, with 13 bases between the two ends. Per germline, CDR1 LGHNA and CDR2 YNFKEQ. This CDR3 has 16 amino acids. CDR3 region: CASSQDNGGGNQPQHF. The CDR3 DNA sequence: TGTGCCAGCAGCCAAGATAACGGAGGGGGTAATCAGCCCCAGCATTTT.

The rearrangement links TRBV6-1 to TRBJ2-7, with 7 bases that match TRBD1. Losses at the gene ends were 9 bases for V and 5 bases for J; bases not matched to a gene: 13. The CDR3 covers 14 residues. CDR1 and CDR2 (germline): MNHNS, SASEGT. The CDR3 is CASSEGAPPNEQYF. The CDR3 nucleotides read TGTGCCAGTAGCGAGGGGGCTCCCCCCAACGAGCAGTACTTC.

The chain has TRBV11-2 and TRBJ2-6; 10 bases are shared with TRBD1. J was trimmed by 1 base and V by 5 bases; bases with no gene match: 5. CDR3 length: 17 amino acids. The germline V gene encodes CDR1 SGHAT and CDR2 FQNNGV. The chain's CDR3 is CASSVRDRGSGANVLTF. The CDR3, as DNA: TGTGCCAGCAGCGTAAGGGACAGGGGATCTGGGGCCAACGTCCTGACTTTC.

This rearrangement joins TRBV11-1 to TRBJ2-2; weak D call: TRBD2 (5 bases). The CDR3 runs to 15 residues. Looked up from germline, CDR1 is SGHAT and CDR2 is FQDESV (reference sequence). V shed 6 bases and J shed 2 bases, with 13 bases lying between them. The CDR3 loop is CASRNRDPNTGELFF. In DNA, the CDR3 is TGTGCCAGCAGAAATCGGGATCCTAACACCGGGGAGCTGTTTTTT.

About this clonotype: Without the conserved terminal phenylalanine or tryptophan, this CDR3 likely stems from a read error. This chain links TRBV6-6 with TRBJ2-7; a possible D gene is TRBD2 (5 bases). Germline assignment: CDR1 MNHNY and CDR2 SVGAGI (reference sequence). Trimming removed 2 bases from V and 7 bases from J, with 12 bases in between. The CDR3 is 13 residues long. The CDR3 reads CASSYGPDYEQYL. The CDR3 nucleotides read TGTGCCAGCAGTTACGGGCCTGACTATGAGCAGTACCTC.

This clonotype showed up just once. The chain combines TRBV28 with TRBJ2-2; the match to TRBD1 covers 10 bases. Germline V lookup: CDR1 MDHEN, CDR2 SYDVKM. The CDR3 loop spans 14 amino acids. Trimming cost V 3 bases and J 11 bases; bases outside gene matches: 6. The CDR3 spells CASSLRGTGEELFF. The CDR3, as DNA: TGTGCCAGCAGTTTGCGGGGGACAGGGGAAGAGCTGTTTTTT.

Comment on this clonotype: A single base separates this from a much larger clone, so it may be a read error. Because the CDR3 is missing its conserved closing phenylalanine or tryptophan, this is likely a read error. The chain combines TRBV29-1 with TRBJ2-1, with D possibly being TRBD2 (6 bases). The CDR3 sequence is 13 residues long. Between the trimmed V and J ends, which lost 3 bases and 0 bases, there was a span of 6 bases. CDR1 SQVTM and CDR2 ANQGSEA come from the germline V gene. The CDR3 DNA reads TGCAGCGTTGAGCGGGACTCCTACAATGAGCAGTTCCTC. It translates to CSVERDSYNEQFL.

The V call is TRBV6-5, the J call TRBJ2-5; D remains unclear. CDR1 MNHEY and CDR2 SVGAGI come from the germline V gene. CDR3 length equals 13 residues. With 8 bases removed from V and 2 bases from J, the gap between germline ends came to 12 bases. The CDR3, as DNA: TGTGCCAGCCGGACCGGTACTCAAGAGACCCAGTACTTC. Translation gives CASRTGTQETQYF.

Sample share makes this clonotype medium-sized. The genes are TRBV11-2 and TRBJ2-3; no reliable D call. Germline loops: CDR1 SGHAT, CDR2 FQNNGV. Trimming took 3 bases from V and 0 from J, leaving 16 bases between them. This CDR3 spans 17 amino acids. CDR3 residues: CASSFGQRPISTDTQYF. CDR3 bases: TGTGCCAGCAGCTTCGGGCAACGCCCAATAAGCACAGATACGCAGTATTTT.

The sample holds a few counts of this clonotype. Just one base apart from a much larger clone, this may be a read error. J is TRBJ2-7 and V is TRBV4-1, with TRBD1 as a possible D gene (6 bases). Trimming stripped 1 base from V and 3 bases from J, with 10 bases between. CDR3 size: 14 residues. Germline V lookup: CDR1 MGHRA, CDR2 YSYEKL. CDR3 in DNA: TGCGCCAGCAGCCAAGCGGACAGTGGCTACGAGCAGTACTTC. Its protein product is CASSQADSGYEQYF.

Ten or more counts support this clonotype. This chain uses TRBV5-4 with TRBJ2-1; D unresolved. Per the germline V gene, CDR1 is SGHNT and CDR2 is YYREEE (reference sequence). Trimming left V 4 bases short and J 9 bases short, with 14 bases between. There are 13 residues in the CDR3. The CDR3 DNA is TGTGCCAGCAGCGTAGATCCTCCGGGTGAGCAGTTCTTC. Encoded protein: CASSVDPPGEQFF.

On this clonotype: This clone may be a read error of a much larger clone one base away. The chain joins TRBV6-6 to TRBJ2-7; D could derive from TRBD1 or TRBD2 (6 bases each). The CDR3 runs to 16 residues. Germline CDR1 and CDR2: MNHNY and SVGAGI (reference sequence). Trimming stripped 4 bases from V and 0 bases from J, with 16 bases between. CDR3 residues: CASSWGAGESSYEQYF. CDR3 nucleotides: TGTGCCAGCAGTTGGGGGGCAGGAGAGAGCTCCTACGAGCAGTACTTC.

A remark on this clonotype: A single base separates this from a much larger clone, so it may be a read error. This chain connects TRBV4-2 to TRBJ2-2, with TRBD2 matching over 7 bases. The CDR3 sequence is 14 residues long. Germline CDR1 reads LGHNA; CDR2 reads YNFKEQ. In DNA, the CDR3 is TGTGCCGCGACGGGGGGTGAGGTGGCCGGGGGGCTGTTTTTT. Its protein product is CAATGGEVAGGLFF.

V and J are TRBV30 and TRBJ2-1; D remains unclear. Germline V gene lookup returns CDR1 GTSNPN and CDR2 SVGIG (reference sequence). This CDR3 contains 11 residues. Trimming took 5 bases from V and 4 from J, leaving 6 bases between them. CDR3 sequence: CAWECYNEQFF. The CDR3 coding sequence is TGTGCCTGGGAATGTTACAATGAGCAGTTCTTC.

Concerning this clonotype: The junction differs from germline at one of its ends, possibly a read error. This chain joins TRBV7-2 and TRBJ2-5; TRBD2 is a possible D gene (5 bases). Germline-derived CDR1 and CDR2 are SGHTA and FQGNSA. The CDR3 sequence is 15 residues long. CDR3 bases: TGTGCCAGCAGCTTATTAGCAAGGGCCGGGGAGACACAGTACTTC. Translating it yields CASSLLARAGETQYF.

About this clonotype: Its ends do not fully match the called genes, so a read error is possible. The J gene is TRBJ2-1, the V gene TRBV11-2; D is unresolved. Germline V gene sequence: CDR1 SGHAT, CDR2 FQNNGV. The CDR3 consists of 15 residues. DNA for the CDR3: TGTGCCAGCAGCGTCCCACTCAATACTTACAACGAGCAGTTCTTC. Protein product: CASSVPLNTYNEQFF. The full variable domain, rest sourced from reference TRBV11-2 and TRBJ2-1, is EAGVAQSPRYKIIEKRQSVAFWCNPISGHATLYWYQQILGQGPKLLIQFQNNGVVDDSQLPKDRFSAERLKGVDSTLKIQPAKLEDSAVYLCASSVPLNTYNEQFFGPGTRLTVL.

The V call is TRBV6-1, the J call TRBJ2-1; 7 bases map to TRBD1. This CDR3 spans 15 amino acids. V lost 4 bases and J lost 0; bases outside the gene matches: 3. Looked up from germline, CDR1 is MNHNS and CDR2 is SASEGT. CDR3: CASSGGTASYNEQFF. The CDR3 DNA follows: TGTGCCAGCAGTGGAGGGACAGCCTCCTACAATGAGCAGTTCTTC.

The rearrangement uses TRBV30 and TRBJ2-5; D is uncertain. V gave up 5 bases and J gave up 5 bases, with 9 bases separating them. Germline V gene sequence: CDR1 GTSNPN, CDR2 SVGIG (reference sequence). This CDR3 comprises 11 residues. This CDR3 is CAWALTETQYF. For the CDR3, the DNA is TGTGCCTGGGCCCTCACGGAGACCCAGTACTTC.

In this sample, this clonotype turned up a few times. Since a much larger clone is just one base distant, this may be a read error. V and J are TRBV29-1 and TRBJ2-5, with 10 bases matching TRBD1. The CDR3 totals 14 residues. The V and J ends lost 5 bases and 5 bases, in that order; junction bases with no gene match: 8. Germline V gene lookup returns CDR1 SQVTM and CDR2 ANQGSEA. CDR3 nucleotides: TGCAGCGTTAATGACAGGGGGCGGTTCGAGACCCAGTACTTC. It codes for CSVNDRGRFETQYF.

The sample holds one count of this clonotype. The CDR3 end shows no conserved phenylalanine or tryptophan, and so a read error is likely. The chain couples TRBV11-2 to TRBJ2-5; TRBD1 aligns across 10 bases. The CDR3 spans 14 residues. Germline lookup yields CDR1 SGHAT and CDR2 FQNNGV. V trimming: 5 bases; J trimming: 5 bases; junction bases outside the gene matches: 5. In DNA, the CDR3 is TGTGCCAGCAGCCGGACAGGGGGGTGGGAGACCCAGTACTCC. Protein product: CASSRTGGWETQYS.

The V and J genes are TRBV6-5 and TRBJ2-7; no clear D. Germline CDR1 MNHEY, CDR2 SVGAGI. This CDR3 has 14 amino acids. The CDR3 DNA is TGTGTCAGCAGTTACCAACCCAGTTCCTACGAGCAGTACGTC. Translation gives CVSSYQPSSYEQYV.

A word on this clonotype: The CDR3 does not end in the conserved phenylalanine or tryptophan, so this is likely a read error. The gene calls are TRBV11-2 and TRBJ1-5, with TRBD1 matching over 11 bases. The CDR3 is 15 amino acids. The germline CDR1 and CDR2 sequences are SGHAT and FQNNGV. The CDR3 bases are TGTGCCAGCAGCCGGACAGGGGGCGTCAATCAGCTCCAGCATTCT. Its translation is CASSRTGGVNQLQHS.

A remark on this clonotype: Since a much larger clone is just one base distant, this may be a read error. The chain couples TRBV11-2 to TRBJ2-3; TRBD2 aligns across 8 bases. The CDR3 is made up of 19 amino acids. Per germline, CDR1 SGHAT and CDR2 FQNNGV. The CDR3 sequence: CASGLEESGLAGLADTQYF. Written as DNA, the CDR3 is TGTGCCAGCGGCTTAGAGGAGTCTGGGCTAGCGGGCCTCGCAGATACGCAGTATTTT.

As regards this clonotype: Sequence at one end of the junction differs from germline and may be a read error. The V gene is TRBV6-5, the J gene TRBJ2-5, with TRBD1 as a possible D gene (6 bases). The length of the CDR3 is 14 residues. Germline assignment: CDR1 MNHEY and CDR2 SVGAGI. CDR3 protein: CASSPLQGAEAQYF. The CDR3 DNA reads as TGTGCCAGCAGCCCTCTACAGGGAGCAGAGGCCCAGTACTTC.